The clone carrying this T cell receptor (beta chain) is medium-sized in the sample. Its matching antigen is unknown. These data belong to a study of metastatic and nonmetastatic thyroid tumors. Looking at the study overall: A comparison of repertoires was made across blood and tumor or nodule tissue from malignant and benign thyroid patients. Study conclusions and caveats: According to reports, the diversity of TCR beta was significantly higher in malignant thyroid tumors than in benign nodules, and this held in both blood and tumor samples.

Thyroid surgery was performed in patients who had received no treatment beforehand. Germline loops: CDR1 DFQATT, CDR2 SNEGSKA (reference sequence). This CDR3 comprises 16 residues. With 4 bases removed from V and 4 bases from J, the gap between germline ends came to 23 bases. In the original analysis: A papillary thyroid cancer distant-metastasis classifier was built from CDR3 differences across clinicopathological groups. MiXCR reprocessed the PCR reads for TCRdb. These V and J calls rely on TCRdb rather than the paper's analysis. The sample holds 5,500 to 7,500 clones, roughly 30% seen once. V usage is TRBV20-1 and J usage is TRBJ2-7, with a tentative D call TRBD2 (6 bases). The origin of this receptor is a female donor with papillary thyroid cancer or a benign thyroid nodule (not recorded which). Some clones in this sample may be carry-over from other donors' samples. The specimen was tumor tissue. This CDR3 is CSATPPGLPRGYEQYF. The CDR3 DNA is TGCAGTGCTACTCCCCCGGGACTCCCACGGGGTTACGAGCAGTACTTC.